This T cell receptor beta chain was observed in a study of CD8+ T cells in alopecia areata. The sample's treatment: oral pan-JAK inhibitor, 5-10 mg twice daily. RNA, once extracted, was reverse transcribed into cDNA for use as the sequencing template. Profiling relied on immunoSEQ multiplex PCR, and the TCRdb table lists in-frame clones only, not all of them. The sample has about 190,000 clones, 64% seen once. Germline trimming cut 7 bases from V and 7 bases from J; bases unmatched to any gene: 11. The CDR3 covers 14 residues. Germline loops: CDR1 SGHVS, CDR2 FQNEAQ. The receptor was isolated from a human donor with alopecia areata. V gene TRBV7-8 combines with J gene TRBJ1-1, with 8 positions matching TRBD1. The material was CD4+ T cells sorted from blood, obtained at week 4, from a patient treated with tofacitinib. The CDR3 is CASTFGLRGHEAFF. CDR3 DNA sequence: TGTGCCAGCACGTTCGGTCTCAGGGGGCATGAAGCTTTCTTT.